This T cell receptor beta chain appears in the sequencing data of a study of control samples from healthy donors and cancer patients. Method: immunoSEQ multiplex PCR; TCRdb's copy keeps in-frame clones and lacks some. The sample contains some 70,000 clones, approximately 88% of which appear only once. V was clipped by 4 bases and J by 3 bases; unmatched bases: 7. CDR1 is LGHDT, CDR2 YNNKEL, per germline (reference sequence). The CDR3 is made up of 16 amino acids. The chain has TRBV3-1 (or the pseudogene TRBV3-2) and TRBJ1-3, with 9 bases lining up with TRBD1. Sequencing was done on a sample of PBMCs. The source is a woman aged 45-59 years with lung cancer. The CDR3 loop reads CASSRVTGGIGNTIYF. The CDR3 coding sequence is TGTGCCAGCAGCCGGGTTACAGGGGGCATTGGAAACACCATATATTTT.